What follows describes a single TCR beta chain. What this receptor recognizes is not known. Per-base qualities were not stored, and no clone one base away is much larger. The cohort was made up of several hundred healthy bone marrow donors. All cohort members were sampled while nominally healthy, although unrecorded immune exposures were likely present. The donor was CMV seronegative and was included in the group of around 320 seronegative cohort members. A peripheral blood sample was collected from each donor, and TCR beta sequencing was performed on peripheral blood mononuclear cells. Genomic DNA was extracted from the blood cell samples with the Qiagen DNeasy Blood Extraction Kit. Library construction relied on the immunoSEQ multiplex PCR assay. A mixture of 60 forward primers for TCR Vbeta segments and 13 reverse primers for TCR Jbeta segments was used in the multiplex PCR. A multiplex PCR assay on genomic DNA amplified the CDR3 region of rearranged TCR beta genes. The amplified TCR beta libraries were sequenced on the Illumina HiSeq System as 87-base-pair reads. The study's own analysis went as follows. In a later analysis, tens of millions of unique TCR beta chains were counted across the 500 to 700 repertoires, and roughly 10 million of these chains were shared by at least two donors. To remove PCR and sequencing errors, raw reads were error-corrected and collapsed into unique sequences using a nearest-neighbor algorithm that merged closely related sequences. Alignment of CDR3 sequences to IMGT reference sequences was used to assign V, D and J gene segments. For a sequence to be retained, a match of at least six nucleotides was required to both a V gene segment and a J gene segment. A rearrangement counted as productive if the CDR3 had no stop codons and remained in frame with V and J, and every other rearrangement counted as non-productive. Following IMGT convention, CDR3 was defined as the stretch from the second conserved V-encoded cysteine up to the conserved J-encoded phenylalanine. The earlier analysis of roughly 590 of the donors excluded any sequence lacking an unambiguous match to a single V gene segment. In an earlier analysis of around 600 of the donors, V segments were called functional above 56.7% productive rearrangements and were called segregating when the between-donor standard deviation exceeded 5%. To diagnose cytomegalovirus status from the catalog of TCR beta chain sequences, a statistical classification framework was built. In a later analysis, TCR nucleotide sequences were compared against IMGT/GENE-DB human TR gene sequences so that V and J genes could be assigned. Using the TCRdist pipeline, a later analysis assigned CDR3 sequences along with most-parsimonious VDJ recombination scenarios. In a later analysis, each TCR beta chain was defined by its CDR3 amino acid sequence together with its V-gene family, and reads without a unique V-gene family were excluded. To address suspected cross-contamination and a sequencing artifact, a later analysis removed approximately 600 highly shared, low-generation-probability nucleotide sequences. In a later analysis, a clonal expansion index for each public chain was calculated from normalized within-repertoire ranks of inferred template counts. A later analysis computed generation probabilities with a VDJ recombination model fitted to out-of-frame rearrangements, and checked the results against IGoR. Hypergeometric tests were used in a later analysis to score TCR-TCR, TCR-HLA and TCR-CMV co-occurrence, with a repertoire-size bias correction applied to the TCR pairs. False discovery rates were estimated in a later analysis by permuting HLA or CMV assignments 20 times. In a later analysis, co-occurring TCRs were grouped using DBSCAN, with TCRdist sequence similarity added in when clustering inside HLA-allele-positive subsets. Repertoires with fewer than 30,000 or more than 120,000 public chains were left out of co-occurrence clustering, as were a few repertoires with anomalous nucleotide sharing. The table comes from immuneACCESS by way of TCRdb, which keeps in-frame sequences with V and J called. Part of the clones is missing from these tables; in studies checked, under half for an unresolved V gene and the rest for unknown reasons. The V and J calls and the clone size are those of that table, but D and trimming were determined from the DNA. Within this sample are hundreds of thousands of clones, with around 79% of them counted one time only. Approximately 2% of the sample belongs to the ten largest clones.

CDR1 and CDR2 are drawn from the germline V gene (reference sequence): SGHKS, YYEKEE. The CDR3, from cysteine to phenylalanine, totals 13 residues. Here the CDR3 DNA is all that survives: 39 bases in frame from base 1. Relative to germline, V is missing 1 base and J is missing 6 bases, with 0 bases of the junction outside any gene match. This specimen belongs to a study of cytomegalovirus exposure and HLA in healthy donors (dated by TCRdb to about 2017). Regarding the research as a whole: An earlier analysis of 550 to 700 of the donors reported approximately 270 Gb of sequence data and some 100 million unique TCR beta sequences from approximately 180 million T cells. An early release that covered more than 550 HLA-typed donors contained approximately 300 gigabases of sequencing data and 80 million or so unique TCR sequences. The genetic ancestry cluster associated with self-reported Caucasian donors included approximately 85% of the 350 to 500 genotyped donors. The study aimed to test whether cataloging public T cell receptors could reveal signatures of past pathogen exposure. The study profiled the T cell repertoires of hundreds of subjects by immunosequencing and related them to cytomegalovirus serostatus. Besides the first cohort of some 670 subjects, a separate validation cohort made up of 120 different subjects was used. The study combined high-throughput TCR immunosequencing, statistical association of individual TCRs with disease status, and machine learning to predict cytomegalovirus infection status. To study patterns of TCR occurrence, a later analysis re-analyzed previously published TCR beta repertoires from around 670 donors and added high-resolution HLA genotyping. The later analysis used no new phenotypic data to find candidate immune exposures, relying instead on TCR beta sequences and their occurrence across donors. In an earlier analysis of a few hundred of the donors, high-throughput TCR beta sequencing was used to judge whether each TCR beta V gene segment behaved as functional or pseudogenic. Donor age, sex, ethnicity and CMV serostatus were compiled alongside the repertoire data. A later genetic analysis took genome-wide SNP genotypes for about three fifths of the roughly 700 donors and used that subset as a discovery cohort. Every repertoire in the discovery cohort had been generated on one and the same sequencing platform. HLA typing covered class I and class II loci at four-digit resolution. The number of typed donors differed by locus: roughly 629-640 for A, B, C, DRB1 and DQB1; 522 for DQA1; approximately 600 for DPA1; and about 450 for DPB1. Four to six DR-DQ haplotypes were handled as single units for association and clustering, since linkage in the cohort was strong. Among around 400 genotyped donors of the cohort, an average of roughly 230,000 unique TCR beta nucleotide sequences was sequenced per donor, of which 15% to 20% were non-productive.

General study outcomes and caveats: While some public TCRs were present in many individuals, most TCR sequences turned up only very rarely across donors. In a later analysis, around 17,000 TCR beta sequences were associated with specific HLA alleles at a false discovery rate of 0.05. Over 15 rarely observed V segments, including chromosome 9 orphons, were excluded from the earlier analysis of approximately 600 of the donors because counts were too low. The authors suggested that the approach could potentially be extended to other disease states and immunological phenotypes. In an earlier analysis of some 640 of the donors, most TCR beta V segments were observed in productive rearrangements about 90% or about 30% of the time, broadly matching IMGT annotations. Only TCR beta chains were sequenced in this cohort, and the absence of alpha or paired-chain data limited detectable features. Because some donors lacked HLA typing at each locus, the association tests relied only on the typed subset. A cluster of highly shared sequence variants was judged likely to represent a technical artifact of the sequencing pipeline. Correlated functional status among segregating V segments might reflect linkage disequilibrium, but an unknown experimental factor could not be ruled out. In a later analysis, HLA-associated TCR beta chains were found to be more clonally expanded and to have lower generation probabilities than equally common non-associated chains. The 87-base-pair reads could not distinguish some IMGT-functional V segments, including TRBV6-2 and TRBV6-3, so those segments were excluded. In a later analysis, most CMV-associated TCR beta chains were found to appear HLA-restricted, with HLA associations seemingly driven largely by CMV exposure. A later genetic analysis reported fewer N-insertions in productive TCRs among donors in an Asian-associated ancestry cluster than the roughly 720-donor mean. In a later analysis, TCR association rates were found to vary across HLA loci, with the most associated TCRs seen for DRB1 alleles and the fewest for HLA-C alleles. In the study, approximately 150 TCR beta chains were listed as associated with cytomegalovirus. Presence/absence analyses assumed roughly uniform sequencing depth across donors, an assumption that may not hold. In vitro tests confirmed that a few of the cytomegalovirus-associated TCR beta chains recognize cytomegalovirus antigens. According to a later analysis, parvovirus B19, influenza, CMV and Epstein-Barr virus appeared linked to several top co-occurrence clusters. A further reported finding was that TCR beta sequences accurately predicted the HLA-A and HLA-B alleles for most subjects in the first cohort. For the cohort, immune exposure information was limited to CMV serostatus. The classifier was reported to diagnose cytomegalovirus status with high specificity and sensitivity in both the original cohort and the validation cohort. V-gene and J-gene trimming of TCR beta chains was associated with a missense DCLRE1C variant in a later genetic analysis, and the association was replicated in an independent cohort. Assigning TCR associations to individual alleles was difficult when HLA alleles, especially DR and DQ, strongly co-occurred.

The receptor's source is a male donor in good health and CMV-seronegative. Sequencing was carried out using PBMCs. The receptor chain draws on TRBV5-5 and TRBJ2-7, with 11 bases matching TRBD2. The CDR3 region has the sequence CASSLTSGSEQYF. The DNA reads as follows: TGTGCCAGCAGCTTGACTAGCGGGAGCGAGCAGTACTTC. The full variable domain, with segments outside the CDR3 supplied by the reference TRBV5-5 and TRBJ2-7 proteins, appears as DAGVTQSPTHLIKTRGQQVTLRCSPISGHKSVSWYQQVLGQGPQFIFQYYEKEERGRGNFPDRFSARQFPNYSSELNVNALLLGDSALYLCASSLTSGSEQYFGPGTRLTVT.